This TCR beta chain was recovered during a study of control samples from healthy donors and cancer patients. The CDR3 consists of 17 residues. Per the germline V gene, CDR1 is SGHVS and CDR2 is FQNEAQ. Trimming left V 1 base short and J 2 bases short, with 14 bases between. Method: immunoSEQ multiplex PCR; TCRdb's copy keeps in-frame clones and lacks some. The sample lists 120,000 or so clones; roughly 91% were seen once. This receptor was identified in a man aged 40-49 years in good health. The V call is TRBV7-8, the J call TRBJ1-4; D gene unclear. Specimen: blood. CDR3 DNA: TGTGCCAGCAGCTTAGAGGCTTCCAGCGGGACTAATGAAAAACTGTTTTTT. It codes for CASSLEASSGTNEKLFF.